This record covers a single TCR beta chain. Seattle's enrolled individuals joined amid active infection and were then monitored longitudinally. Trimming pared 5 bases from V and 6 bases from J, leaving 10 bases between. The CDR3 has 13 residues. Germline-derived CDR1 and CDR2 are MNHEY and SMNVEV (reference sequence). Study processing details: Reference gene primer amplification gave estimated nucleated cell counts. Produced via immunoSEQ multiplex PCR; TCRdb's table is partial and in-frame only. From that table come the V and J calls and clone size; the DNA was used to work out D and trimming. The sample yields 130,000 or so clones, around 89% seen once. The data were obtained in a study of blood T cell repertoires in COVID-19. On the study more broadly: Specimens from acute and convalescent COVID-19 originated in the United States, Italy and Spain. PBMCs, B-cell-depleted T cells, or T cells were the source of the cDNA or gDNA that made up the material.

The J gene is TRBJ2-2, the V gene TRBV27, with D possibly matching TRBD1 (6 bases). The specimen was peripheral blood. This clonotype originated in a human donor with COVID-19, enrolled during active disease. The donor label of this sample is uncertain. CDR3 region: CASSRRGAGELFF. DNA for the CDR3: TGTGCCAGCAGTCGCAGGGGTGCCGGGGAGCTGTTTTTT.